This TCR beta chain was obtained from a study of technical replicates of blood from several donors. CDR3 length: 16 residues. The germline V and J ends were trimmed by 4 bases and 5 bases, with 18 bases remaining between them. The V gene's germline CDR1 is SGHNT and CDR2 YYREEE (reference sequence). Using immunoSEQ multiplex PCR, the repertoire was profiled, and TCRdb retains in-frame clones only, with some absent. Found here are 75,000 to 95,000 clones, around 90% of them singletons; the top ten hold 0.27%. The V gene is TRBV5-4, the J gene TRBJ2-2; possible D gene TRBD2, 7 bases. The receptor was isolated from a human donor in good health. Sequencing input: T cells isolated from PBMCs. In nucleotides, the CDR3 is TGTGCCAGCAGCCCCTTTGCCGGGGGGCGGACCGGGGAGCTGTTTTTT. This codes for CASSPFAGGRTGELFF.